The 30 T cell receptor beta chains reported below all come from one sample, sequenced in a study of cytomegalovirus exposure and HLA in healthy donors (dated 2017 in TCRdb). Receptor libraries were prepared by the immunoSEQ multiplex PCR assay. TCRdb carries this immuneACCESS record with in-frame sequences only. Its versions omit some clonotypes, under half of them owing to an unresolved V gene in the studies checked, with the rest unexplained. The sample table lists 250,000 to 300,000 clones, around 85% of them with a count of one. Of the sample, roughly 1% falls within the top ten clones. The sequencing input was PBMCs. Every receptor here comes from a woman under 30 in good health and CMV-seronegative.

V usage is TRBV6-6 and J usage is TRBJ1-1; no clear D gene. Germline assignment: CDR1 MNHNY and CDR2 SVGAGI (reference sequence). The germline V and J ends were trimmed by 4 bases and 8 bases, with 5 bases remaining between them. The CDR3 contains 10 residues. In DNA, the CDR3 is TGTGCCAGCAGTTTTTCGGAAGCTTTCTTT. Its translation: CASSFSEAFF.

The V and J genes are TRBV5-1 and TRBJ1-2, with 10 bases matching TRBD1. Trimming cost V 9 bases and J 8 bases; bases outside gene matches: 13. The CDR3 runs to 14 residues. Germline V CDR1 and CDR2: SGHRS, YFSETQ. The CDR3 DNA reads TGCGCCACCAAGGCCGGGACAGGGGAAAGAGGCTACACCTTC. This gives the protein CATKAGTGERGYTF.

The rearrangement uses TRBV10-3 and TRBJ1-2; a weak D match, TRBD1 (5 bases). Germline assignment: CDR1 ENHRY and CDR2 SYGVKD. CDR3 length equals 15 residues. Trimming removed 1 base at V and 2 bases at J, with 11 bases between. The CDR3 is CAISEFVEGNYGYTF. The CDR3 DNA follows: TGTGCCATCAGTGAGTTCGTGGAGGGGAACTATGGCTACACCTTC.

CDR3 residues: CASSYSDTNYGYTF. CDR3 DNA sequence: TGTGCCAGCAGTTACTCAGACACTAACTATGGCTACACCTTC. The V gene is TRBV6-5, the J gene TRBJ1-2, with D uncertain. CDR3 length: 14 amino acids. V was trimmed by 0 bases and J by 0 bases, leaving 5 bases between them. Germline CDR1 MNHEY, CDR2 SVGAGI.

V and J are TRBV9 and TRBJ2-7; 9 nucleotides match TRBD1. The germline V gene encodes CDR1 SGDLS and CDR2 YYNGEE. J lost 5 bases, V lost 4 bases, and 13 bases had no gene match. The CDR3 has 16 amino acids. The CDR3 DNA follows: TGTGCCAGCAGCCTCGCTCCGGGGGGACAGGGCCACGAGCAGTACTTC. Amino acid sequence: CASSLAPGGQGHEQYF.

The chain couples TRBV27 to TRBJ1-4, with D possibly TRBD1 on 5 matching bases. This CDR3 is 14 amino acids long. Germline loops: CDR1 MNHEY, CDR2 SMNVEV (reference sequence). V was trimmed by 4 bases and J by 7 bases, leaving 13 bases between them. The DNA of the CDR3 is TGTGCCAGCAGTTCTTACTCGGGGGTTGAAAAACTGTTTTTT. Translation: CASSSYSGVEKLFF.

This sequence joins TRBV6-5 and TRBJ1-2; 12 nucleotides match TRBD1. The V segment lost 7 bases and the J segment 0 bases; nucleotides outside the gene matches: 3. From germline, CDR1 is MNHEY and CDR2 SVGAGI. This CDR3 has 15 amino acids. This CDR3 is CASKWDRGPNYGYTF. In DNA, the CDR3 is TGTGCCAGCAAGTGGGACAGGGGGCCTAACTATGGCTACACCTTC.

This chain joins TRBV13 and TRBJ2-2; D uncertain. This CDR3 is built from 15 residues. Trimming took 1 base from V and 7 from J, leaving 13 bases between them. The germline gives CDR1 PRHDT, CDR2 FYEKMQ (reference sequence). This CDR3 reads CASSLVGRHHGELFF. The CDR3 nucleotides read TGTGCCAGCAGCTTAGTCGGCAGGCACCACGGGGAGCTGTTTTTT.

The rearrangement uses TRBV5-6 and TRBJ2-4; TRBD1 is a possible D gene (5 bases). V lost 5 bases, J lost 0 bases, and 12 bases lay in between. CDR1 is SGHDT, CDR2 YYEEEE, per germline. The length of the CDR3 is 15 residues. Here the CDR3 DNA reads TGTGCCAGCAGTCATAGACAGCAAGCCAAAAACATTCAGTACTTC. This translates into CASSHRQQAKNIQYF.

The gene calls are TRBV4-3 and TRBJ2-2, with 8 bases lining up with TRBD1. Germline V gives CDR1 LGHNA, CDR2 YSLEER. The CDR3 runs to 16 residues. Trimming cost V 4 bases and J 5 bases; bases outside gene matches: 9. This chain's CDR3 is CASSRGQEMWTGELFF. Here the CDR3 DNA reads TGCGCCAGCAGCCGGGGACAGGAGATGTGGACCGGGGAGCTGTTTTTT.

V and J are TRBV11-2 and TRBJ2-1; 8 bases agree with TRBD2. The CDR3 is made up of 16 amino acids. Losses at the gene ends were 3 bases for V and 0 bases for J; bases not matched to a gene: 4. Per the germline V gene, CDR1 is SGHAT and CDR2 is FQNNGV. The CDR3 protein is CASSLGGGSSYNEQFF. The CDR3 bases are TGTGCCAGCAGCTTGGGCGGGGGGAGCTCCTACAATGAGCAGTTCTTC. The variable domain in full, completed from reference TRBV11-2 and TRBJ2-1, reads EAGVAQSPRYKIIEKRQSVAFWCNPISGHATLYWYQQILGQGPKLLIQFQNNGVVDDSQLPKDRFSAERLKGVDSTLKIQPAKLEDSAVYLCASSLGGGSSYNEQFFGPGTRLTVL.

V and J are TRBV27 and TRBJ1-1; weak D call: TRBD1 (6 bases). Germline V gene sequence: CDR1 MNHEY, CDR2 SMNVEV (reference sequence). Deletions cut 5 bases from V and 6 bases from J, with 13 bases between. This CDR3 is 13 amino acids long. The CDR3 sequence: CASSVGASAEAFF. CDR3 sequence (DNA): TGTGCCAGCAGTGTGGGGGCGAGCGCTGAAGCTTTCTTT.

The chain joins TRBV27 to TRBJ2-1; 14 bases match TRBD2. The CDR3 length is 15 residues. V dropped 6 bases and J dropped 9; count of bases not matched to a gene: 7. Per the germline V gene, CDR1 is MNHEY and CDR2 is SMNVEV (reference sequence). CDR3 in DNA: TGTGCCAGCAGCCCGGGGACTAGCGGGAGCAGTGAGCAGTTCTTC. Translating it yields CASSPGTSGSSEQFF.

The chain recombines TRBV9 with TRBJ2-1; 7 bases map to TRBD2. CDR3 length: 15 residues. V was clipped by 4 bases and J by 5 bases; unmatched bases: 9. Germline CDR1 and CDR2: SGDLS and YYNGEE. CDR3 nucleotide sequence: TGTGCCAGCAGCCCCACGGGGGGAACGAACAATGAGCAGTTCTTC. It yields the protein CASSPTGGTNNEQFF.

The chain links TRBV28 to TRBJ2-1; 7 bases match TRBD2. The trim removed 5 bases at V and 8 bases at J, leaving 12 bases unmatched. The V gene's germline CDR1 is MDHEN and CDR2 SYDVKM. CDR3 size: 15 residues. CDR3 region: CASSHPSGIVHEQFF. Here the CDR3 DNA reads TGTGCCAGCAGTCACCCTAGCGGTATCGTACATGAGCAGTTCTTC.

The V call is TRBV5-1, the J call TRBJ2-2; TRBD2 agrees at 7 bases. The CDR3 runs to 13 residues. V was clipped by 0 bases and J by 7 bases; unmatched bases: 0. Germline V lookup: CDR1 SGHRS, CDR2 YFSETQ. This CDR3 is CASSLVAGGELFF. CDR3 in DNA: TGCGCCAGCAGCTTGGTAGCGGGCGGGGAGCTGTTTTTT.

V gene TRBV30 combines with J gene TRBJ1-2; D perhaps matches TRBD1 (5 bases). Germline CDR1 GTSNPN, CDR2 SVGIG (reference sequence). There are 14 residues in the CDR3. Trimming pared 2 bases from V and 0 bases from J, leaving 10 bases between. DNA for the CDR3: TGTGCCTGGAGTCGGGGAGGGGCTAACTATGGCTACACCTTC. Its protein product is CAWSRGGANYGYTF.

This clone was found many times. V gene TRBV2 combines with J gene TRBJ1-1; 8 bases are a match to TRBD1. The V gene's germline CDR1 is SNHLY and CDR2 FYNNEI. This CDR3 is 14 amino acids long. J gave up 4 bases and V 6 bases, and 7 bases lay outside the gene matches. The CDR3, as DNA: TGTGCCAGCAGACAGGGGGAGAGGAGCACTGAAGCTTTCTTT. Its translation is CASRQGERSTEAFF.

The CDR3 nucleotides read TGCGCCAGCAGCTTGGAGGTGACAGGGATAGATACGCAGTATTTT. Residues: CASSLEVTGIDTQYF. The chain uses TRBV5-1 and TRBJ2-3; 7 nucleotides agree with TRBD1. The CDR3 has 15 residues. V lost 0 bases and J lost 5; bases outside the gene matches: 6. CDR1 SGHRS and CDR2 YFSETQ come from the germline V gene.

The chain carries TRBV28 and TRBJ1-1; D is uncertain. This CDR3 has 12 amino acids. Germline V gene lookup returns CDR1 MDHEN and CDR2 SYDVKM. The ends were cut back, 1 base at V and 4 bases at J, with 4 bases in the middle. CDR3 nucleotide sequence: TGTGCCAGCAGTTTATACGGCACTGAAGCTTTCTTT. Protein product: CASSLYGTEAFF. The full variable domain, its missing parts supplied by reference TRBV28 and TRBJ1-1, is DVKVTQSSRYLVKRTGEKVFLECVQDMDHENMFWYRQDPGLGLRLIYFSYDVKMKEKGDIPEGYSVSREKKERFSLILESASTNQTSMYLCASSLYGTEAFFGQGTRLTVV.

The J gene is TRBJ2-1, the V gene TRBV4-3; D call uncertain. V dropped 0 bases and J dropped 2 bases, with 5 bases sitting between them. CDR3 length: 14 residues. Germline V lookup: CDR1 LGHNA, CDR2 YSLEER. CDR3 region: CASSQEVAYNEQFF. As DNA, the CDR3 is TGCGCCAGCAGCCAAGAGGTAGCCTACAATGAGCAGTTCTTC.

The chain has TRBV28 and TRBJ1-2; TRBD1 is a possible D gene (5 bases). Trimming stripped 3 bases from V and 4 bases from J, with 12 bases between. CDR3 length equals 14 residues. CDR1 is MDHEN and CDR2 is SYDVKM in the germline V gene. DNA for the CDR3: TGTGCCAGCAGTTTTTCCACAGGCAGCTATGGCTACACCTTC. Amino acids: CASSFSTGSYGYTF.

This CDR3 is CASSLDRSGANVLTF. CDR3 DNA sequence: TGTGCCAGCAGTCTTGACAGGTCTGGGGCCAACGTCCTGACTTTC. V and J are TRBV6-5 and TRBJ2-6; D is perhaps TRBD1 (6 bases). Trimming took 5 bases from V and 1 from J, leaving 9 bases between them. The CDR3 loop spans 15 amino acids. Per germline, CDR1 MNHEY and CDR2 SVGAGI.

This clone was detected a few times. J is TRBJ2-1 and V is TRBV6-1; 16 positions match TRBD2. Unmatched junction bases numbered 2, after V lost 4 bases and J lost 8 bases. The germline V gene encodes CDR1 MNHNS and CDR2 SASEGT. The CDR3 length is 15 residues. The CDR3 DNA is TGTGCCAGCAGTGGGGGACTAGCGGGAGGGGATGAGCAGTTCTTC. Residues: CASSGGLAGGDEQFF.

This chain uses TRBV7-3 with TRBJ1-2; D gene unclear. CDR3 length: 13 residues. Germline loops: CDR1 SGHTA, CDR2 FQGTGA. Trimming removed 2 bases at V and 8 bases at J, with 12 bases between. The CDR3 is CASSLAGRGGYTF. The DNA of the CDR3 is TGTGCCAGCAGCTTAGCAGGCCGCGGGGGCTACACCTTC.

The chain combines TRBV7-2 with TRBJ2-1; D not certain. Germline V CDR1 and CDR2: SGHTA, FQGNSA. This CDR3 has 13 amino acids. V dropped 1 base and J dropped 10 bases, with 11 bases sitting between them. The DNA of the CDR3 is TGTGCCAGCAGCTTAGGGTTCAGTGCCGAGCAGTTCTTC. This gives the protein CASSLGFSAEQFF.

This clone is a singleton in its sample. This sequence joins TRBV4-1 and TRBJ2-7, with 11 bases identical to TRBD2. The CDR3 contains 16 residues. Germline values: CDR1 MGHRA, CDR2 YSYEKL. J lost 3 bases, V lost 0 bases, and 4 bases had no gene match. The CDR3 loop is CASSQDRTSGGYEQYF. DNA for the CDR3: TGCGCCAGCAGCCAAGATCGAACTAGCGGGGGCTACGAGCAGTACTTC.

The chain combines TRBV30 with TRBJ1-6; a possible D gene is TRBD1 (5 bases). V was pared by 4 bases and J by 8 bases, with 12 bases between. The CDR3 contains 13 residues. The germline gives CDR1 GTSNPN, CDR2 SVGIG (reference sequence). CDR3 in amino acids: CAWTLGGDSPLHF. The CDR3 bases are TGTGCCTGGACCCTTGGAGGGGATTCACCCCTCCACTTT.

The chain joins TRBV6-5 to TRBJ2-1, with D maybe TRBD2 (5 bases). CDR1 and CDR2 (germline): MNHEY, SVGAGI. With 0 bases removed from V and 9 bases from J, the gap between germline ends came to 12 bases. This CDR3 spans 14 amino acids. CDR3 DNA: TGTGCCAGCAGTTACTCGATAGAGGGCAGTGAGCAGTTCTTC. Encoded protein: CASSYSIEGSEQFF.

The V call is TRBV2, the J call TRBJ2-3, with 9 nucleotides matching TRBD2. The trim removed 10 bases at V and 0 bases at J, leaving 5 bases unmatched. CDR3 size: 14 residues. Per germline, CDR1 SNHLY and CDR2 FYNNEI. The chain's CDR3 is CATLAGTSTDTQYF. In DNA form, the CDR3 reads TGTGCCACTCTAGCGGGGACTAGCACAGATACGCAGTATTTT.